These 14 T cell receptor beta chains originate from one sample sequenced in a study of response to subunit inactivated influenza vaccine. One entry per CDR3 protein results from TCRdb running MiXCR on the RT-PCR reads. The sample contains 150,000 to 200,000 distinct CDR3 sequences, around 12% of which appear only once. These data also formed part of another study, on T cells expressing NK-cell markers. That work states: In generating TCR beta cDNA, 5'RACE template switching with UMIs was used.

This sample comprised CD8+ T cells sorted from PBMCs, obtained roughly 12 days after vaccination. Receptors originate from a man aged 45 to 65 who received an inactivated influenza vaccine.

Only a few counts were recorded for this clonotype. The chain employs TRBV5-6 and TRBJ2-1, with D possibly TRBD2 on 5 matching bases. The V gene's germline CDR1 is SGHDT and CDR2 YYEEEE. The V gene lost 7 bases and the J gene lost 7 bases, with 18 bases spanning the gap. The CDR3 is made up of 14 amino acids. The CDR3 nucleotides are TGTGCCAGCGGGCCGGGATTCGCGGTGAATGAGCAGTTCTTC. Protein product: CASGPGFAVNEQFF.

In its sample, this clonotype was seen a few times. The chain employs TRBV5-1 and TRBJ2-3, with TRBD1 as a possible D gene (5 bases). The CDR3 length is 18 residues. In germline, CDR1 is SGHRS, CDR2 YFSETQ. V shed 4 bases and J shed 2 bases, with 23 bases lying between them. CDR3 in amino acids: CASSVQGSRPFPTDTQYF. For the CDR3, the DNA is TGCGCCAGCAGCGTGCAGGGTTCTCGACCCTTCCCCACAGATACGCAGTATTTT. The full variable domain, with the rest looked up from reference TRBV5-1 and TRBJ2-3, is KAGVTQTPRYLIKTRGQQVTLSCSPISGHRSVSWYQQTPGQGLQFLFEYFSETQRNKGNFPGRFSGRQFSNSRSEMNVSTLELGDSALYLCASSVQGSRPFPTDTQYFGPGTRLTVL.

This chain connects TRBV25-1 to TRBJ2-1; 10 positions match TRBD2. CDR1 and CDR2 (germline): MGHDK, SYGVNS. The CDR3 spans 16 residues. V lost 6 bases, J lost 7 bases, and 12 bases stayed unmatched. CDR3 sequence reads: CASSEIAGGGWNEQFF. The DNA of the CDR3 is TGTGCCAGCAGCGAAATAGCGGGAGGAGGATGGAATGAGCAGTTCTTC.

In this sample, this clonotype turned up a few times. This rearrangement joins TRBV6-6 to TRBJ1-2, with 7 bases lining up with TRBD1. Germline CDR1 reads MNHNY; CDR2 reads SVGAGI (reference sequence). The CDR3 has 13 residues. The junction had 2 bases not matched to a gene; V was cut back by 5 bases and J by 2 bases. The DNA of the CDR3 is TGTGCCAGCAGTGGGGGACAGAACTATGGCTACACCTTC. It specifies CASSGGQNYGYTF.

The CDR3 sequence: CASSPYGDSSYEQYF. The CDR3 DNA follows: TGCGCCAGCAGCCCCTATGGGGACAGCTCCTACGAGCAGTACTTC. The J gene is TRBJ2-7, the V gene TRBV5-1, with 7 bases lining up with TRBD1. The V gene end was trimmed by 4 bases and the J gene end by 0 bases; junction bases not matched to a gene: 7. Germline V CDR1 and CDR2: SGHRS, YFSETQ. This CDR3 has 15 residues.

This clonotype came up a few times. The CDR3 sequence is CASSWVTSGSLGTGELFF. The CDR3 coding sequence is TGTGCCAGCAGTTGGGTGACTAGCGGGAGTTTGGGCACCGGGGAGCTGTTTTTT. The chain employs TRBV27 and TRBJ2-2, with 12 bases identical to TRBD2. The germline V gene encodes CDR1 MNHEY and CDR2 SMNVEV (reference sequence). V lost 4 bases and J lost 4; bases outside the gene matches: 10. The CDR3 covers 18 residues.

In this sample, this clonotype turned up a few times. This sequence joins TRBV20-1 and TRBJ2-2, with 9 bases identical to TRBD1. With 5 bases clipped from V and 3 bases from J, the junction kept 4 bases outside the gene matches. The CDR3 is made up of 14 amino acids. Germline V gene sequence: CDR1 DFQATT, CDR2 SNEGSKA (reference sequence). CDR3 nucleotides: TGCAGTGCTTGGGACAGGGACTACACCGGGGAGCTGTTTTTT. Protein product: CSAWDRDYTGELFF.

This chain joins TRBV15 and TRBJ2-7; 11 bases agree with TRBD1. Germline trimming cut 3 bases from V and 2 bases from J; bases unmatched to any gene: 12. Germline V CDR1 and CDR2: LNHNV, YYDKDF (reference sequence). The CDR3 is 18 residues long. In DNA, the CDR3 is TGTGCCACCAGCAGCTGGGGACAGGGGGTTTTAGACACCTACGAGCAGTACTTC. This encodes CATSSWGQGVLDTYEQYF.

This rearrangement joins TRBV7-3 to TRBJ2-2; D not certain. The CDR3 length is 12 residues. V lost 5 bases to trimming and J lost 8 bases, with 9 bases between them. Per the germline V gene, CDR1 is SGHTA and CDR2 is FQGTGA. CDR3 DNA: TGTGCCAGCAGCCCCCAACCTGGGGAGCTGTTTTTT. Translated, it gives CASSPQPGELFF. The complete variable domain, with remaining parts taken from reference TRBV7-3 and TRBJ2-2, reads GAGVSQTPSNKVTEKGKYVELRCDPISGHTALYWYRQSLGQGPEFLIYFQGTGAADDSGLPNDRFFAVRPEGSVSTLKIQRTERGDSAVYLCASSPQPGELFFGEGSRLTVL.

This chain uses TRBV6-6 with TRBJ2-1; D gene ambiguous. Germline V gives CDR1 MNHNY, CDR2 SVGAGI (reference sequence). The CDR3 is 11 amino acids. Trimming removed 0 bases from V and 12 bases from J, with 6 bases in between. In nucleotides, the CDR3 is TGTGCCAGCAGTTACTCAGGACGGCAGTTCTTC. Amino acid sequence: CASSYSGRQFF.

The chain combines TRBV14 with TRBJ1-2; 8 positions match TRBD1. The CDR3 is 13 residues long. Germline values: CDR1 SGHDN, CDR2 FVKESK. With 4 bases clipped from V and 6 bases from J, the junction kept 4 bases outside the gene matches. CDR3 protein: CASSLGGQDGYTF. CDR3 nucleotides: TGTGCCAGCAGCCTAGGGGGACAGGATGGCTACACCTTC.

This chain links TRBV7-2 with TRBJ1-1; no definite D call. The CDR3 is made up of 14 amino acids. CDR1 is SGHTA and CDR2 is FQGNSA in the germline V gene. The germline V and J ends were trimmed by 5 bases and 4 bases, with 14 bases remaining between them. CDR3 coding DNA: TGTGCCAGCAGCCTCGGATGGGGAGGCACTGAAGCTTTCTTT. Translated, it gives CASSLGWGGTEAFF.

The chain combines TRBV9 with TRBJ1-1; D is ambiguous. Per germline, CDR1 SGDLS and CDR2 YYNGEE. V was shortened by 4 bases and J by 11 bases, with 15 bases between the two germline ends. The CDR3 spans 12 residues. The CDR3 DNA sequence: TGTGCCAGCAGCCCTCCGACCGGGGAGGCTTTCTTT. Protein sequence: CASSPPTGEAFF.

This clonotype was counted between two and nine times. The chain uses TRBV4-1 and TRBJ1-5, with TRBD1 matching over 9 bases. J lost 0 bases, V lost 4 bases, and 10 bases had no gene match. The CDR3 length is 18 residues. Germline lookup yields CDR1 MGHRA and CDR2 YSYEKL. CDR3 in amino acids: CASSPRTGATLSNQPQHF. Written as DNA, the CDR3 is TGCGCCAGCAGCCCCCGGACAGGGGCCACCCTTAGCAATCAGCCCCAGCATTTT.